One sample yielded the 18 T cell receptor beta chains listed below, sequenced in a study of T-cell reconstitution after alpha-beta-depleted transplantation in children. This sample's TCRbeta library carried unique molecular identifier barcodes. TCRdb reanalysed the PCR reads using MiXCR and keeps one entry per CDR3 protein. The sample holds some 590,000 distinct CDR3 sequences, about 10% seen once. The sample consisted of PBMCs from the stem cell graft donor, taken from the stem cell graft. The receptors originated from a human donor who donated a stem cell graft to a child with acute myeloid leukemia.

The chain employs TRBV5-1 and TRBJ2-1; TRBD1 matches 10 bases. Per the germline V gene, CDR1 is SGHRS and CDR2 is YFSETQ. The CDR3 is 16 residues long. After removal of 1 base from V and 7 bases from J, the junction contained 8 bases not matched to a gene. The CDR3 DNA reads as TGCGCCAGCAGCTTGCCTCGACAGGGGGCGGGGAATGAGCAGTTCTTC. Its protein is CASSLPRQGAGNEQFF.

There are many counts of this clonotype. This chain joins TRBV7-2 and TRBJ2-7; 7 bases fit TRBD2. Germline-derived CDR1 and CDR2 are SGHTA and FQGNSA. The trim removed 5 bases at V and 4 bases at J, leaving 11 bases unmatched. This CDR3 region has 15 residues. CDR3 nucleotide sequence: TGTGCCAGCAGCCGGAGCATCGGACTAGTATACGAGCAGTACTTC. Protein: CASSRSIGLVYEQYF. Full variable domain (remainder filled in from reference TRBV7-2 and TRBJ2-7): GAGVSQSPSNKVTEKGKDVELRCDPISGHTALYWYRQSLGQGLEFLIYFQGNSAPDKSGLPSDRFSAERTGGSVSTLTIQRTQQEDSAVYLCASSRSIGLVYEQYFGPGTRLTVT.

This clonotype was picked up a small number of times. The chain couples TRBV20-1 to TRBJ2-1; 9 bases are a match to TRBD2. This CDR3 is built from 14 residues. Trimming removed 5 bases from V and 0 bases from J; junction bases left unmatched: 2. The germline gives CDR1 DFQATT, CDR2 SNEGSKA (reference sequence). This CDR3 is CSAVSGSSYNEQFF. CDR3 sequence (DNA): TGCAGTGCTGTTAGCGGGAGCTCCTACAATGAGCAGTTCTTC.

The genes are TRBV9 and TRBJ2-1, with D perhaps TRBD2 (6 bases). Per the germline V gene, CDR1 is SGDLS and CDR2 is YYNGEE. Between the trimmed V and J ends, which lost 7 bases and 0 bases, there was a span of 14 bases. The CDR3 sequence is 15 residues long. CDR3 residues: CASAPGLSSYNEQFF. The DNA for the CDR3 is TGTGCCAGCGCACCGGGACTGAGCTCCTACAATGAGCAGTTCTTC.

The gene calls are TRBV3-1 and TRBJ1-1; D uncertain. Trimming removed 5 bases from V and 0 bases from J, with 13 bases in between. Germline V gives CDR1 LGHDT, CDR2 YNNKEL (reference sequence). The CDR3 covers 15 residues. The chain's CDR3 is CASSGGGHMNTEAFF. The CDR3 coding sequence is TGTGCCAGCAGCGGTGGAGGTCATATGAACACTGAAGCTTTCTTT.

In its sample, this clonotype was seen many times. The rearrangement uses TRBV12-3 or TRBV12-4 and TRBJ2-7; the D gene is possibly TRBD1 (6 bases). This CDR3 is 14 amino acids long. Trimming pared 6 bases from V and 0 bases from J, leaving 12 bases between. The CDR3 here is CASRGATDSYEQYF. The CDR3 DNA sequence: TGTGCCAGCAGGGGGGCGACTGACTCCTACGAGCAGTACTTC.

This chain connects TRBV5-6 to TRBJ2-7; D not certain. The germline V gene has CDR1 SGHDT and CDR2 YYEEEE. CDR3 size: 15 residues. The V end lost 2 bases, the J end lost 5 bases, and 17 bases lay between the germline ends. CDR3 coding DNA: TGTGCCAGCAGCTTAAGAAACCCCCCGCGCGACGAGCAGTACTTC. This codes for CASSLRNPPRDEQYF.

CDR3 sequence reads: CATSDLGQKDETQYF. The CDR3 coding sequence is TGTGCCACCAGTGATTTGGGGCAGAAAGACGAGACCCAGTACTTC. The rearrangement uses TRBV24-1 and TRBJ2-5; no clear D. The CDR3 covers 15 residues. Trimming shortened V by 0 bases and J by 5 bases, and 12 bases separated the two germline ends. CDR1 and CDR2 from the germline V gene are KGHDR and SFDVKD.

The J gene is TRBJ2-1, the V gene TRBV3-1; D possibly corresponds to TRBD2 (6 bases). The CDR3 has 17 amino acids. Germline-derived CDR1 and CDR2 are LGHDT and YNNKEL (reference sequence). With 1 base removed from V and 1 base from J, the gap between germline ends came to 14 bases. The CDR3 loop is CASSQVAGYGSYNEQFF. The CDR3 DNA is TGTGCCAGCAGCCAAGTGGCGGGGTATGGGTCCTACAATGAGCAGTTCTTC.

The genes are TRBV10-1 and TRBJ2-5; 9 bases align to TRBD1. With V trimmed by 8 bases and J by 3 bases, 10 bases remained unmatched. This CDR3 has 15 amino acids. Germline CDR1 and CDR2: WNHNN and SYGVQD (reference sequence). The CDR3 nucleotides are TGCGCCAGCGTCATGCCGGGACAGGGCAAAGAGACCCAGTACTTC. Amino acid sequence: CASVMPGQGKETQYF.

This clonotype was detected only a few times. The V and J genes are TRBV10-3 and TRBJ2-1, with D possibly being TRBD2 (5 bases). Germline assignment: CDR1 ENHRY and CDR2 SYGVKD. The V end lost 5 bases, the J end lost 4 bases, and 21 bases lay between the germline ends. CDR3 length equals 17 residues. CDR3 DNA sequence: TGTGCCATCAGTACCGTCAATTCGGGAAACCCTTACAATGAGCAGTTCTTC. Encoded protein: CAISTVNSGNPYNEQFF.

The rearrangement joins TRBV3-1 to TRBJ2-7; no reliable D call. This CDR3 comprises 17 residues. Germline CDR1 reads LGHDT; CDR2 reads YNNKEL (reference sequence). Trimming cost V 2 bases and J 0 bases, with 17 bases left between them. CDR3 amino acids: CASSQKNLNTFSYEQYF. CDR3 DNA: TGTGCCAGCAGCCAAAAAAATTTAAACACTTTCTCCTACGAGCAGTACTTC.

In DNA form, the CDR3 reads TGTGCCACCAGTGACCCGGAAAGTCCGGGTGAAAAACTGTTTTTT. This translates into CATSDPESPGEKLFF. The gene calls are TRBV24-1 and TRBJ1-4; the D is unclear. Germline V gives CDR1 KGHDR, CDR2 SFDVKD. The V and J ends lost 4 bases and 7 bases respectively, with 15 bases between them. This CDR3 comprises 15 residues.

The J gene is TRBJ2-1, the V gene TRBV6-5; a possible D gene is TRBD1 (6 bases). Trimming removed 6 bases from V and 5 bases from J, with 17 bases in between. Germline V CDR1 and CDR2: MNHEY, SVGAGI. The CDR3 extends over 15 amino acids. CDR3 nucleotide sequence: TGTGCCAGCAGCCATAACAGGGTTGAAGACAATGAGCAGTTCTTC. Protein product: CASSHNRVEDNEQFF.

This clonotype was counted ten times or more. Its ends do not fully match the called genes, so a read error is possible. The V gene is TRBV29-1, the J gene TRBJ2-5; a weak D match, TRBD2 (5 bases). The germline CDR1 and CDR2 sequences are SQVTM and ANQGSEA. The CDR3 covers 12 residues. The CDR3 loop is CSAEAVQETQYF. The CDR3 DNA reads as TGCAGCGCTGAAGCGGTCCAAGAGACCCAGTACTTC. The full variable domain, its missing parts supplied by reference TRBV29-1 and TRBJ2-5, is SAVISQKPSRDICQRGTSLTIQCQVDSQVTMMFWYRQQPGQSLTLIATANQGSEATYESGFVIDKFPISRPNLTFSTLTVSNMSPEDSSIYLCSAEAVQETQYFGPGTRLLVL.

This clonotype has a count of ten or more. CDR3: CASSLRAGIEQFF. The CDR3 DNA follows: TGTGCCAGCAGCTTAAGGGCTGGTATAGAGCAGTTCTTC. V is TRBV7-3 and J is TRBJ2-1; no definite D call. This CDR3 region has 13 residues. V dropped 1 base and J dropped 10 bases, with 11 bases sitting between them. Germline CDR1 reads SGHTA; CDR2 reads FQGTGA.

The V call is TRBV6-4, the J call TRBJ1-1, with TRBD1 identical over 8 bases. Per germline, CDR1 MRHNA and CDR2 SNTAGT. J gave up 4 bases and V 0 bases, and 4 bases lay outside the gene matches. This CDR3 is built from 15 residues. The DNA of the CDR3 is TGTGCCAGCAGTGACTCAGGGCAGGGGGCCACTGAAGCTTTCTTT. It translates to CASSDSGQGATEAFF.

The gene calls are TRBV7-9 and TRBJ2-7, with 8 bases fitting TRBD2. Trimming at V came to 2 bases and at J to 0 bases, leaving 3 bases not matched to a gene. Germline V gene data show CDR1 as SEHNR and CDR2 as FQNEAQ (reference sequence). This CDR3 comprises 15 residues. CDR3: CASSLLTSDSYEQYF. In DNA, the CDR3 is TGTGCCAGCAGCTTATTGACTAGCGACTCCTACGAGCAGTACTTC.